This note documents a single T cell receptor beta chain sequence. Seattle enrolled patients during active infection and tracked them longitudinally. This specimen comes from a study of blood T cell repertoires in COVID-19. V was pared by 4 bases and J by 9 bases, with 10 bases between. This CDR3 region has 12 residues. Germline CDR1 reads WNHNN; CDR2 reads SYGVQD (reference sequence). The method was immunoSEQ multiplex PCR; TCRdb's version includes in-frame clones alone and lacks a portion of them. The sample shows under 100,000 clones, around 86% of them seen only once. The source is a man in his fifties or sixties with COVID-19, enrolled during active disease. Source material: peripheral blood. This chain uses TRBV10-1 with TRBJ2-1; D is possibly TRBD2 (6 bases). CDR3 nucleotide sequence: TGCGCCAGCAGTGTAAACGGGGGTGAGCAGTTCTTC. Translation: CASSVNGGEQFF.